The TCR beta chain described here comes from a study of blood T cell repertoires in COVID-19. Overall study context: Samples representing acute and convalescent COVID-19 were sourced from the United States, Italy and Spain. Sources were T cells, B-cell-depleted T cells, or PBMCs; the material itself was cDNA or gDNA.

Original analysis: Estimation of nucleated cell counts relied on the amplification of reference gene primers. Sequencing was performed with immunoSEQ multiplex PCR; in TCRdb, only in-frame clones are kept and a portion is missing. V and J calls and clone size are those listed in that table; D and trimming were worked out from the DNA. The table shows roughly 69,000 clones, with 90% occurring only once. The CDR3 has 15 residues. CDR1 is KGHSH, CDR2 LQKENI, per germline. Trimming removed 8 bases from V and 2 bases from J; junction bases left unmatched: 9. The clonotype was recovered from a man over 45 with acute or convalescent COVID-19. The sequencing input was peripheral blood. V is TRBV18 and J is TRBJ2-5; TRBD2 agrees at 9 bases. The CDR3 reads CASRPSGNSQETQYF. CDR3 sequence (DNA): TGTGCCAGCCGCCCTAGCGGGAACTCGCAAGAGACCCAGTACTTC.